The source of this T cell receptor beta chain is a study of CD8+CD57+ T cells in acquired aplastic anemia (dated by TCRdb to the late 2010s). Notes on the research overall: On average, sorted CD4+ and CD8+ cells yielded approximately 3 ug of extracted DNA, with a range of about 0.19 to 30 ug. For healthy donor samples, the average read count was about 10 million for CD4+ cells and fewer than 14 million for CD8+ cells. The research as a whole found: Around 31 CD8+ CDR3 sequences were shared between patients and controls but appeared highly expressed in patients and within their immunodominant clones. CD8+ Simpson's diversity did not differ significantly between patients and healthy controls (P=0.060).

V is clipped by 6 bases and J by 3 bases, and the sequence between their germline boundaries is 15 bases long. The CDR3 runs 14 residues from the cysteine to the phenylalanine. The only DNA kept is the CDR3, 42 bases in frame from the first base. For CDR1 and CDR2, the germline V gene lists SQVTM and ANQGSEA. As regards this clonotype: The antigen this receptor binds is unknown. The record has no base qualities; no much larger clone is one base away.

The study deep-sequenced TCR repertoires of sorted CD4+ and CD8+ blood T cells from severe aplastic anemia patients and healthy subjects. Ficoll-Paque density gradient centrifugation was used to isolate peripheral blood mononuclear cells. Before DNA was extracted, CD4+ and CD8+ T cells were sorted using either FACS or magnetic beads. Profiling of TCR beta VDJ combinations and CDR3 sequences used genomic DNA as the template. An Illumina HiSeq 2000 was used for TCR repertoire sequencing. The authors' analysis ran thus. Repertoire assessment relied on Simpson's diversity index, CDR3 size and DJ length profiles, and TRBV/TRBJ rearrangement plots. Whichever DNA sequence was most abundant in the deep sequencing data was defined as the immunodominant clone. CDR3 amino acid sequences were checked for sharing between subjects and were compared against published repertoires and the VDJdb database. The public sequencing data were trimmed at Q25 with fastp and processed into clonotypes with MiXCR by TCRdb, which kept only in-frame beta chains. One record per CDR3 amino acid sequence lists the most common genes and DNA. Clone size and V and J calls follow TCRdb, not the original study. Recorded for this sample are around 64,000 distinct CDR3 sequences; around 55% of them occurred a single time. The ten largest clonotypes hold 2% to 3% of the sample.

This clonotype originated in a human donor in good health, serving as a control. Sequencing input: sorted CD4+, CD8+, or CD8+CD57+ T cells (not recorded which) from PBMCs. Rearrangement joined TRBV29-1 to TRBJ1-5, with the identity of the D gene unclear. CDR3 protein: CSVRPTANNQPQHF. The nucleotides are TGCAGCGTGAGACCCACCGCCAACAATCAGCCCCAGCATTTT.